What follows are 5 T cell receptor beta chains derived from one specimen sequenced in a study of blood T cell repertoires in COVID-19. Produced via immunoSEQ multiplex PCR; TCRdb's table is partial and in-frame only. The data contain 300,000 to 400,000 clones, around 87% of them singletons. The sequenced sample consisted of PBMCs or T cells enriched from blood (not recorded which). The receptors here all came from a woman aged 30 to 39 with acute COVID-19.

To note about this clone: The same CDR3 arises from other DNA sequences in this sample as well. This rearrangement joins TRBV12-3 or TRBV12-4 to TRBJ1-3; D perhaps matches TRBD1 (5 bases). The CDR3 covers 12 residues. V gave up 3 bases and J gave up 7 bases, with 7 bases separating them. CDR3 loop: CASSFGGNTIYF. The DNA of the CDR3 is TGTGCCAGCAGTTTCGGGGGTAACACCATATATTTT.

V and J are TRBV11-1 and TRBJ2-7; 7 nucleotides align to TRBD2. Trimming took 5 bases from V and 5 from J; bases not matched to a gene: 12. The CDR3 runs 15 residues. Per germline, CDR1 SGHAT and CDR2 FQDESV (reference sequence). CDR3 sequence: CASSPILVGRDEQYF. The CDR3 region has the DNA TGTGCCAGCAGCCCCATCCTAGTGGGGAGGGACGAGCAGTACTTC.

The chain has TRBV7-3 and TRBJ1-6; 7 nucleotides match TRBD1. After removal of 5 bases from V and 4 bases from J, the junction contained 5 bases not matched to a gene. The CDR3 has 15 amino acids. Germline CDR1 and CDR2: SGHTA and FQGTGA. The CDR3 loop is CASSRDSNYNSPLHF. The CDR3 bases are TGTGCCAGCAGCAGGGACAGCAATTATAATTCACCCCTCCACTTT.

The V call is TRBV18, the J call TRBJ1-1; TRBD1 might be the D (5 bases). Trimming left V 2 bases short and J 7 bases short, with 14 bases between. The CDR3 sequence is 14 residues long. Per the germline V gene, CDR1 is KGHSH and CDR2 is LQKENI. The CDR3 reads CASSPGAAKGEAFF. The CDR3, as DNA: TGTGCCAGCTCACCAGGGGCCGCGAAGGGTGAAGCTTTCTTT.

Only one count was recorded for this clone. The junction departs from germline at one end; a sequencing error may be responsible. The chain carries TRBV6-1 and TRBJ2-6; 7 positions match TRBD1. CDR1 is MNHNS and CDR2 is SASEGT in the germline V gene. This CDR3 comprises 15 residues. Here the CDR3 DNA reads TGTGCCAGCAGCGAAGGGGGCGCTGGGGCCAACGTCCTGACTTTC. It encodes CASSEGGAGANVLTF.